The present T cell receptor beta chain was sequenced within a study of blood T cell repertoires in COVID-19. Looking at the study overall: The analysed material was cDNA or gDNA that came from T cells, B-cell-depleted T cells, or PBMCs.

The CDR3 sequence is 14 residues long. Per the germline V gene, CDR1 is SGHNT and CDR2 is YYREEE (reference sequence). V was pared by 4 bases and J by 8 bases, with 11 bases of the junction left unmatched. The authors' processing: By means of reference gene primer amplification, nucleated cell counts were estimated. The protocol was immunoSEQ multiplex PCR, while the TCRdb copy is restricted to in-frame clones and leaves out a portion. The V and J calls and clone size are taken from that table; D and trimming were inferred from the DNA. The sample shows approximately 300,000 clones, around 90% of them seen only once.

Input material: peripheral blood. The rearrangement links TRBV5-4 to TRBJ1-2; 7 nucleotides align to TRBD1. This receptor was identified in a woman aged 40 to 50 with COVID-19, enrolled during active disease. The CDR3 protein is CASSASDRDGGYTF. Here the CDR3 DNA reads TGTGCCAGCAGCGCATCCGACAGGGATGGGGGCTACACCTTC. Full variable domain (rest looked up from reference TRBV5-4 and TRBJ1-2): ETGVTQSPTHLIKTRGQQVTLRCSSQSGHNTVSWYQQALGQGPQFIFQYYREEENGRGNFPPRFSGLQFPNYSSELNVNALELDDSALYLCASSASDRDGGYTFGSGTRLTVV.